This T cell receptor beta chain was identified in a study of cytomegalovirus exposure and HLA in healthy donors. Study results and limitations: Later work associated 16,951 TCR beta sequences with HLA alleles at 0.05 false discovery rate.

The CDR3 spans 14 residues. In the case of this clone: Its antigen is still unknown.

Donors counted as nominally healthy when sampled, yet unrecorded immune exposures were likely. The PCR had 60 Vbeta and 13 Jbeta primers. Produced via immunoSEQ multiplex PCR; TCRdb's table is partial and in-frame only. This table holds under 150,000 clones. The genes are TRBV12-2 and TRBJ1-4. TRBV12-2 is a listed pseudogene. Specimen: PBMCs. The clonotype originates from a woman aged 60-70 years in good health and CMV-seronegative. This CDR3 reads CASRLGLNNEKLFF. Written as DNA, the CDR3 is TGTGCAAGTCGCTTGGGACTGAATAATGAAAAACTGTTTTTT.